The present TCR beta chain was sequenced within a study of cytomegalovirus exposure and HLA in healthy donors. Overall study results and limits: Roughly uniform depth of sequencing across donors was assumed in presence/absence analyses. 87-base-pair reads could not separate some V segments, including TRBV6-2 and TRBV6-3.

The PCR used 60 Vbeta and 13 Jbeta primers. Using immunoSEQ multiplex PCR, the repertoire was profiled, and TCRdb retains in-frame clones only, with some absent. The sample includes about 170,000 clones, around 78% of them seen just once. As for this clone: Its antigen is as yet unknown.

CDR1 and CDR2 (germline): MNHNS, SASEGT. This CDR3 is 15 amino acids long. V was clipped by 5 bases and J by 3 bases, with 17 bases between them. Donors counted as nominally healthy when sampled, yet unrecorded immune exposures were likely. This receptor was obtained from a female donor in good health and CMV-seronegative. This sequence joins TRBV6-1 and TRBJ2-7; perhaps TRBD1 as D (6 bases). The sequenced material came from PBMCs. Here the CDR3 DNA reads TGTGCCAGCAGTACGTCAACAGGGTTCTACTACGAGCAGTACTTC. Translation gives CASSTSTGFYYEQYF.